This passage covers 19 T cell receptor beta chains from one sample sequenced in a study of blood T cell repertoires in COVID-19. Here immunoSEQ multiplex PCR was the method, and the copy in TCRdb shows in-frame clones only, minus some. Of fewer than 350,000 clones detected, around nine tenths appear once; the ten largest clones hold 1%. What was sequenced was PBMCs or T cells enriched from blood (not recorded which). These receptors originate from a woman aged 25 to 45 who had been exposed to COVID-19.

The genes are TRBV13 and TRBJ2-2, with 9 bases fitting TRBD2. The CDR3 covers 16 residues. V trimming: 0 bases; J trimming: 1 base; junction bases outside the gene matches: 0. CDR1 and CDR2 from the germline V gene are PRHDT and FYEKMQ (reference sequence). CDR3 sequence (DNA): TGTGCCAGCAGCTTAGGGACTAGCGGGAACACCGGGGAGCTGTTTTTT. It codes for CASSLGTSGNTGELFF. Drawing the rest from reference TRBV13 and TRBJ2-2, the complete variable domain is AAGVIQSPRHLIKEKRETATLKCYPIPRHDTVYWYQQGPGQDPQFLISFYEKMQSDKGSIPDRFSAQQFSDYHSELNMSSLELGDSALYFCASSLGTSGNTGELFFGEGSRLTVL.

The table lists this clone with a count of one. V gene TRBV2 combines with J gene TRBJ2-1; 10 bases match TRBD2. Germline V gives CDR1 SNHLY, CDR2 FYNNEI. V shed 3 bases, J shed 7 bases, and the junction held 9 bases outside the gene matches. CDR3 length equals 16 residues. The CDR3 DNA sequence: TGTGCCAGCAGTGATGTAGCTAGCGGGAGTCGTAATGAGCAGTTCTTC. Translating gives CASSDVASGSRNEQFF.

The rearrangement joins TRBV27 to TRBJ2-1; 13 bases map to TRBD2. CDR3 size: 15 residues. The V gene end was trimmed by 3 bases and the J gene end by 6 bases; junction bases not matched to a gene: 2. Germline lookup yields CDR1 MNHEY and CDR2 SMNVEV (reference sequence). CDR3 in DNA: TGTGCCAGCAGTTTCGGGACTAGCGGGGCCAATGAGCAGTTCTTC. It yields the protein CASSFGTSGANEQFF.

The chain has TRBV10-3 and TRBJ2-5; TRBD2 aligns across 14 bases. The V segment lost 5 bases and the J segment 5 bases; nucleotides outside the gene matches: 4. Germline V gene lookup returns CDR1 ENHRY and CDR2 SYGVKD. CDR3 length: 15 residues. CDR3 sequence: CAISWGLAGVETQYF. The CDR3 DNA reads TGTGCCATCAGTTGGGGACTAGCGGGAGTGGAGACCCAGTACTTC.

This chain links TRBV19 with TRBJ2-2; 7 bases are shared with TRBD1. The CDR3 length is 14 residues. The germline V gene has CDR1 LNHDA and CDR2 SQIVND (reference sequence). Germline trimming cut 6 bases from V and 0 bases from J; bases unmatched to any gene: 1. The CDR3 region is CASSQGANTGELFF. CDR3 sequence (DNA): TGTGCCAGTAGCCAGGGGGCGAACACCGGGGAGCTGTTTTTT.

The chain uses TRBV28 and TRBJ1-6; the D gene is possibly TRBD1 (6 bases). Trimming stripped 6 bases from V and 0 bases from J, with 9 bases between. There are 15 residues in the CDR3. CDR1 is MDHEN and CDR2 is SYDVKM in the germline V gene. The CDR3 loop is CASSSDSSYNSPLHF. CDR3 nucleotides: TGTGCCAGCAGCTCGGACAGCTCCTATAATTCACCCCTCCACTTT. The whole variable domain, filled in from reference TRBV28 and TRBJ1-6, reads DVKVTQSSRYLVKRTGEKVFLECVQDMDHENMFWYRQDPGLGLRLIYFSYDVKMKEKGDIPEGYSVSREKKERFSLILESASTNQTSMYLCASSSDSSYNSPLHFGNGTRLTVT.

The rearrangement uses TRBV5-1 and TRBJ2-1; a weak D match, TRBD2 (5 bases). V was cut by 2 bases and J by 7 bases, with 13 bases left in between. CDR1 is SGHRS and CDR2 is YFSETQ in the germline V gene. This CDR3 contains 14 residues. CDR3 DNA sequence: TGCGCCAGCAGCTTAGAACTAGTGAAGAATGAGCAGTTCTTC. It yields the protein CASSLELVKNEQFF. Filled out from reference TRBV5-1 and TRBJ2-1, the complete variable domain reads KAGVTQTPRYLIKTRGQQVTLSCSPISGHRSVSWYQQTPGQGLQFLFEYFSETQRNKGNFPGRFSGRQFSNSRSEMNVSTLELGDSALYLCASSLELVKNEQFFGPGTRLTVL.

This chain joins TRBV27 and TRBJ1-2, with a weak D call TRBD1 (5 bases). CDR3 length equals 19 residues. CDR1 MNHEY and CDR2 SMNVEV come from the germline V gene (reference sequence). V gave up 3 bases and J gave up 8 bases, with 31 bases separating them. DNA of the CDR3: TGTGCCAGCAGTTTCGGGGGATGGGGAGGGTATTATAACCACACCGGCTACACCTTC. Translating gives CASSFGGWGGYYNHTGYTF.

The J gene is TRBJ2-1, the V gene TRBV10-1; 7 bases map to TRBD1. The CDR3 runs 14 residues. CDR1 and CDR2 (germline): WNHNN, SYGVQD (reference sequence). The V and J ends lost 8 bases and 7 bases, in that order; junction bases with no gene match: 11. For the CDR3, the DNA is TGCGCCAGCGGGGGTGTGGACAGGCAAAATGAGCAGTTCTTC. Translated, it gives CASGGVDRQNEQFF.

V usage is TRBV19 and J usage is TRBJ2-5; 9 bases fit TRBD2. This CDR3 has 17 amino acids. The germline V gene encodes CDR1 LNHDA and CDR2 SQIVND (reference sequence). The J segment lost 1 base and the V segment lost 0 bases, leaving 6 bases of the junction unmatched. The CDR3: CASSIDGPTSGQETQYF. The CDR3 DNA is TGTGCCAGTAGTATAGATGGCCCGACTAGCGGCCAAGAGACCCAGTACTTC.

This chain uses TRBV7-3 with TRBJ2-2; tentatively, D is TRBD2 (6 bases). Trimming removed 2 bases from V and 6 bases from J, with 10 bases in between. This CDR3 is 14 amino acids long. CDR1 SGHTA and CDR2 FQGTGA come from the germline V gene. The DNA for the CDR3 is TGTGCCAGCAGCTTAGCATCGGGGGCCGGGGAGCTGTTTTTT. Protein product: CASSLASGAGELFF.

The CDR3 is CATLIQEIGELFF. The CDR3 coding sequence is TGTGCCACCCTGATACAGGAGATCGGGGAGCTGTTTTTT. The chain carries TRBV12-3 or TRBV12-4 and TRBJ2-2, with TRBD1 as a possible D gene (5 bases). V gave up 10 bases and J gave up 7 bases, with 16 bases separating them. CDR3 length: 13 residues.

This clone was detected only a few times. V is TRBV11-2 and J is TRBJ1-1; D ambiguous. V was cut by 1 base and J by 2 bases, with 8 bases left in between. Germline V gives CDR1 SGHAT, CDR2 FQNNGV. This CDR3 has 14 residues. The CDR3 reads CASSLAVSNTEAFF. The CDR3 DNA is TGTGCCAGCAGCTTAGCGGTGAGTAACACTGAAGCTTTCTTT.

The chain links TRBV10-3 to TRBJ2-3; TRBD2 aligns across 14 bases. Germline lookup yields CDR1 ENHRY and CDR2 SYGVKD. The CDR3 spans 17 residues. V lost 3 bases and J lost 4; bases outside the gene matches: 6. The CDR3 DNA is TGTGCCATCAGTGACCCTGGACTAGCGGGAGGATCAGATACGCAGTATTTT. This encodes CAISDPGLAGGSDTQYF.

The CDR3 protein is CSVEDRLAYNNEQFF. The CDR3, as DNA: TGCAGCGTTGAAGATCGGCTAGCGTACAACAATGAGCAGTTCTTC. The V call is TRBV29-1, the J call TRBJ2-1; D is perhaps TRBD2 (6 bases). Germline V gene sequence: CDR1 SQVTM, CDR2 ANQGSEA. Trimming shortened V by 0 bases and J by 5 bases, and 14 bases separated the two germline ends. This CDR3 has 15 residues.

The chain links TRBV7-6 to TRBJ1-1; D may be TRBD1 (6 bases). The CDR3 has 15 residues. V lost 4 bases and J 1 base, leaving 13 bases between the germline ends. CDR1 and CDR2 from the germline V gene are SGHVS and FNYEAQ. The CDR3 sequence: CASSSTGETNTEAFF. CDR3 sequence (DNA): TGTGCCAGCAGCTCGACAGGCGAAACGAACACTGAAGCTTTCTTT. Using reference TRBV7-6 and TRBJ1-1 for the parts outside the CDR3, the full variable domain is GAGVSQSPRYKVTKRGQDVALRCDPISGHVSLYWYRQALGQGPEFLTYFNYEAQQDKSGLPNDRFSAERPEGSISTLTIQRTEQRDSAMYRCASSSTGETNTEAFFGQGTRLTVV.

The chain links TRBV28 to TRBJ2-7; TRBD1 matches at 10 bases. The ends lost 7 bases at V and 4 bases at J; junction bases unmatched: 7. The V gene's germline CDR1 is MDHEN and CDR2 SYDVKM. The CDR3 contains 14 residues. Here the CDR3 DNA reads TGTGCCAGCACAGGGACAGGGGCACAATACGAGCAGTACTTC. This codes for CASTGTGAQYEQYF.

The chain is built from TRBV6-5 and TRBJ1-1; no definite D call. The CDR3 has 15 residues. Deletions cut 5 bases from V and 1 base from J, with 14 bases between. Germline CDR1 reads MNHEY; CDR2 reads SVGAGI. The CDR3 nucleotides read TGTGCCAGCAGTCGCCCTGGCGGGCAGAACACTGAAGCTTTCTTT. As protein: CASSRPGGQNTEAFF.

This chain links TRBV7-6 with TRBJ1-1, with D maybe TRBD1 (5 bases). Germline assignment: CDR1 SGHVS and CDR2 FNYEAQ. This CDR3 region has 12 residues. Trimming removed 5 bases from V and 6 bases from J, with 10 bases in between. As DNA, the CDR3 is TGTGCCAGCAGCCCGGACATCGCTGAAGCTTTCTTT. Translating gives CASSPDIAEAFF.